This T cell receptor (beta chain) was sequenced during a study of blood T cell repertoires in COVID-19. As for the study in general: Spain, Italy and the United States supplied samples that represented acute and convalescent COVID-19.

Original analysis: The authors estimated nucleated cell counts from reference gene primer amplification. Produced via immunoSEQ multiplex PCR; TCRdb's table is partial and in-frame only. V and J calls and clone size are copied from that table; D and trimming were computed from the DNA. The sample lists approximately 150,000 clones, 85% to 90% occurring once. V gave up 5 bases and J gave up 8 bases; unmatched junction bases: 8. The CDR3 is made up of 12 amino acids. Germline CDR1 reads GTSNPN; CDR2 reads SVGIG (reference sequence). The chain uses TRBV30 and TRBJ2-7, with 8 bases fitting TRBD1. This clonotype originated in an elderly man with acute or convalescent COVID-19. The sequenced sample consisted of peripheral blood. In DNA, the CDR3 is TGTGCCTGGCGACAGGGGAAAGAGCAGCAGTACTTC. Translating it yields CAWRQGKEQQYF.